This entry concerns a single TCR beta chain. Its specific antigen is unknown. Base qualities are missing; no much larger clone stands one base away. In total, roughly 670 healthy bone marrow donors made up the cohort. At the time of sampling, all cohort members were nominally healthy, though unrecorded immune exposures were likely present. The donor was CMV seronegative and belonged to the group of 352 seronegative cohort members. A peripheral blood sample was provided by each donor, and peripheral blood mononuclear cells were used for TCR beta sequencing. Genomic DNA extraction from the blood cell samples was performed with the Qiagen DNeasy Blood Extraction Kit. The record originates from a study of cytomegalovirus exposure and HLA in healthy donors (dated by TCRdb to about 2017). At the level of the whole study: In an earlier analysis of roughly 590 of the donors, 276 Gb of sequence data and 100 million or so unique TCR beta sequences from some 170 million T cells were reported. Across 398 genotyped donors of the cohort, an average of approximately 240,000 unique TCR beta nucleotide sequences per donor were sequenced, and approximately 19% of those sequences were non-productive. Besides the first cohort of 666 subjects, a separate validation cohort made up of 120 different subjects was used. A later genetic analysis used genome-wide SNP genotypes for 398 of the 666 donors, treating that subset as a discovery cohort. The aim of the study was to test whether cataloging public T cell receptors could identify signatures of past pathogen exposure. The study combined high-throughput TCR immunosequencing, statistical association of individual TCRs with disease status, and machine learning to predict cytomegalovirus infection status. Every discovery cohort repertoire had been produced on one sequencing platform. In a later analysis, previously published TCR beta repertoires from more than 500 donors were re-analyzed and high-resolution HLA genotyping was added so that TCR occurrence patterns could be studied. The number of typed donors differed by locus: roughly 620-630 for A, B, C, DRB1 and DQB1; 500 to 550 for DQA1; approximately 600 for DPA1; and around 470 for DPB1. Several DR-DQ haplotypes were treated as single units for association and clustering because of strong linkage in the cohort. An early release covering 550 to 700 HLA-typed donors comprised about 290 gigabases of sequencing data and 85 million to 100 million unique TCR sequences. Donor age, sex, ethnicity and CMV serostatus were compiled together with the repertoire data. Among the roughly 390 genotyped donors, approximately 81% belonged to the genetic ancestry cluster associated with self-reported Caucasian donors. Both class I and class II loci were covered by HLA typing, at four-digit resolution. Rather than using new phenotypic data, the later analysis identified candidate immune exposures from TCR beta sequences and from how often those sequences occurred across donors. Using immunosequencing, the study profiled T cell repertoires from approximately 700 subjects and related those repertoires to cytomegalovirus serostatus. In an earlier analysis of roughly 540 of the donors, high-throughput TCR beta sequencing was used to judge whether each TCR beta V gene segment behaved as functional or pseudogenic.

Libraries were constructed by the immunoSEQ multiplex PCR assay. A mixture of 60 forward primers for TCR Vbeta segments and 13 reverse primers for TCR Jbeta segments was used in the multiplex PCR. A multiplex PCR assay on genomic DNA amplified the CDR3 region of rearranged TCR beta genes. The amplified TCR beta libraries were sequenced on the Illumina HiSeq System as 87-base-pair reads. The source study handled its data this way. A later analysis tallied some 79 million unique TCR beta chains across the 600 to 700 repertoires, and approximately 11 million of those chains were shared by two or more donors. Raw reads were error-corrected and collapsed into unique sequences by a nearest-neighbor algorithm in which closely related sequences were merged to remove PCR and sequencing errors. To assign V, D and J gene segments, CDR3 sequences were aligned to IMGT reference sequences. For a sequence to be retained, at least a six-nucleotide match to both a V gene segment and a J gene segment was required. A rearrangement counted as productive if the CDR3 had no stop codons and remained in frame with V and J, and every other rearrangement counted as non-productive. CDR3 was defined according to IMGT convention as the region running from the second conserved V-encoded cysteine to the conserved J-encoded phenylalanine. Sequences without an unambiguous match to a single V gene segment were excluded from the earlier analysis of about 630 of the donors. An earlier analysis of fewer than 750 of the donors classified V segments as functional when productive rearrangements were above 56.7% and as segregating when the standard deviation between donors was above 5%. A statistical classification framework was built for diagnosing cytomegalovirus status from the catalog of TCR beta chain sequences. In a later analysis, V and J genes were assigned by comparing TCR nucleotide sequences against IMGT/GENE-DB human TR gene sequences. A later analysis assigned CDR3 sequences and most-parsimonious VDJ recombination scenarios with the TCRdist pipeline. In a later analysis, each TCR beta chain was defined by its CDR3 amino acid sequence together with its V-gene family, and reads lacking a unique V-gene family were excluded. To address suspected cross-contamination and a sequencing artifact, a later analysis removed under 600 highly shared, low-generation-probability nucleotide sequences. In a later analysis, a clonal expansion index for each public chain was calculated from normalized within-repertoire ranks of inferred template counts. Generation probabilities in a later analysis came from a VDJ recombination model fitted to out-of-frame rearrangements, and those results were checked against IGoR. In a later analysis, hypergeometric tests were used to score TCR-TCR, TCR-HLA and TCR-CMV co-occurrence, with a repertoire-size bias correction applied to TCR pairs. To estimate false discovery rates, a later analysis permuted the HLA or CMV assignments 20 times. In a later analysis, co-occurring TCRs were grouped with DBSCAN, and TCRdist sequence similarity was added when clustering was performed within HLA-allele-positive subsets. Repertoires with fewer than 30,000 or more than 120,000 public chains were left out of co-occurrence clustering, as were four to six repertoires with anomalous nucleotide sharing. Entries here come from immuneACCESS through TCRdb and include only in-frame sequences with V and J called. Some clones fail to appear in such tables; in the studies checked, an unresolved V gene covers under half of the shortfall, and the cause of the remainder is unknown. For V, J and clone size, that table is used; D and trimming come from the DNA. Recorded for this sample are a few hundred thousand clones; about three quarters of them occurred a single time. The biggest ten clones account for around a sixth of the sample.

The paper as a whole reports these results and caveats: In a later analysis, several top co-occurrence clusters were reported to appear linked to parvovirus B19, influenza, CMV and Epstein-Barr virus. According to the authors, the approach could potentially be generalized to other disease states and immunological phenotypes. Specific HLA alleles were associated with 15,000 to 20,000 TCR beta sequences at a false discovery rate of 0.05 in a later analysis. An earlier analysis of 450 to 750 of the donors showed that most TCR beta V segments appeared in productive rearrangements either about 87% or about 30% of the time, which broadly matched IMGT annotations. In a later genetic analysis, a missense DCLRE1C variant was associated with V-gene and J-gene trimming of TCR beta chains, and the association was replicated in an independent cohort. According to a later genetic analysis, donors in an Asian-associated ancestry cluster had fewer N-insertions in productive TCRs than the approximately 670-donor mean. The study gave a list of over 150 TCR beta chains associated with cytomegalovirus. Because counts were too low, fewer than 20 rarely observed V segments, including chromosome 9 orphons, were excluded from the earlier analysis of some 540 of the donors. This cohort had only TCR beta chains sequenced, and the lack of alpha or paired-chain data limited which features could be detected. Roughly uniform sequencing depth across donors was assumed in presence/absence analyses, although this assumption may not hold. The sequencing pipeline was judged likely to have produced a cluster of highly shared sequence variants as a technical artifact. In a later analysis, HLA-associated TCR beta chains showed more clonal expansion and lower generation probabilities than non-associated chains that were equally common. In vitro tests confirmed that a few of the cytomegalovirus-associated TCR beta chains recognize cytomegalovirus antigens. A later analysis found that most CMV-associated TCR beta chains appeared HLA-restricted, with HLA associations seemingly driven largely by CMV exposure. Assigning TCR associations to individual alleles was difficult when HLA alleles, especially DR and DQ, strongly co-occurred. In both the original and validation cohorts, the classifier was reported to diagnose cytomegalovirus status with high specificity and sensitivity. A further reported finding was that TCR beta sequences accurately predicted the HLA-A and HLA-B alleles for most subjects in the first cohort. Because HLA typing was missing for some donors at each locus, association tests included only the typed subset. Correlated functional status among segregating V segments might reflect linkage disequilibrium, but an unknown experimental factor could not be ruled out. For the cohort, immune exposure information was limited to CMV serostatus. Across donors, most TCR sequences were observed very rarely, whereas some public TCRs were present in many individuals. In a later analysis, the rate of TCR association differed among HLA loci, with DRB1 alleles having the most associated TCRs and HLA-C alleles having the fewest.

This TCR derives from a man aged 40-50 years in good health and CMV-seronegative. Sequenced material: PBMCs.

The CDR3 is CASSKQGFVSNQPQHF. The DNA sequence is TGTGCCAGCTCAAAACAGGGCTTCGTCAGCAATCAGCCCCAGCATTTT. Recombination connected TRBV18 to TRBJ1-5; TRBD1 is a weak D gene call, 6 bases matching. The trim is 5 bases for V and 1 base for J, with a gap of 15 bases between the germline ends. The germline V gene provides CDR1 KGHSH and CDR2 LQKENI. The CDR3, from cysteine to phenylalanine, totals 16 residues. CDR3 DNA only is kept here, 48 bases in frame from base 1.